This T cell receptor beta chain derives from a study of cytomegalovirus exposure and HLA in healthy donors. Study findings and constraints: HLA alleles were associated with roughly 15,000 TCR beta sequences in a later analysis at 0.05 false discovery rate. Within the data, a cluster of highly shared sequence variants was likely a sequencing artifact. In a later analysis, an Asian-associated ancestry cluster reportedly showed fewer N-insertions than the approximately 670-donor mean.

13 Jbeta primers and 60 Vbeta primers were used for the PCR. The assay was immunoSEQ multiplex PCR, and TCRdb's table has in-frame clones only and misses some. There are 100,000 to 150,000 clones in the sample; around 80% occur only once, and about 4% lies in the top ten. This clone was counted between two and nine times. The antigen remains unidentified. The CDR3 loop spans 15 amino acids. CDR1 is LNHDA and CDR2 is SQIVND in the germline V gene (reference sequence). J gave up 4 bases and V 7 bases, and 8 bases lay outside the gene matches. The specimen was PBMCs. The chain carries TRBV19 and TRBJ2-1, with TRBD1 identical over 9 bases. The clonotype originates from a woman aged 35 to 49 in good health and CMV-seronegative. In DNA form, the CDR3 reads TGTGCCAGTACCGCGAGGGACAGGGATTACAATGAGCAGTTCTTC. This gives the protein CASTARDRDYNEQFF.